This T cell receptor (beta chain) was documented in a study of shared clonotypes between healthy human individuals. The CDR3 totals 16 residues. Per the germline V gene, CDR1 is MGHRA and CDR2 is YSYEKL. The V gene end was trimmed by 1 base and the J gene end by 7 bases; junction bases not matched to a gene: 9. CD45RO-negative, CCR7-positively selected cells formed the naive CD8 fraction, excluding terminally differentiated effector memory CD45RA+ cells. Method: immunoSEQ multiplex PCR; TCRdb's copy keeps in-frame clones and lacks some. The sample contains some 2 million clones, about 94% of which appear only once.

The TCR sequence derives from a man between 18 and 35 years old in good health. V gene TRBV4-1 combines with J gene TRBJ2-1, with TRBD1 identical over 8 bases. What was sequenced was naive CD8+ T cells sorted from blood. The chain's CDR3 is CASSQGPGTGGNEQFF. CDR3 DNA sequence: TGCGCCAGCAGCCAAGGACCCGGGACAGGAGGGAATGAGCAGTTCTTC.